This T cell receptor (beta chain) stems from a study of beta chain features in type 1 diabetes. For the study at large: Examination of sorted cells across all samples involved approximately 100,000,000 cells.

As for this clone: The antigen remains unidentified.

What was sequenced were expressed TCRB transcripts, since all of the isolated RNA had been reverse transcribed. TCRdb's copy holds only in-frame clones and misses some; the assay was immunoSEQ multiplex PCR. The table lists 500,000 to 700,000 clones, about 16% of them singletons, with approximately 0.087% in the top ten. The junction had 5 bases not matched to a gene; V was cut back by 0 bases and J by 10 bases. The germline gives CDR1 MNHEY, CDR2 SVGAGI. The CDR3 runs 13 residues. Study results and limitations: Fewer insertions but more deletions were seen at VDJ junctions in type 1 diabetes patients. Healthy donors had naive, central memory and Treg TCRB repertoires that appeared less similar than those seen among patients.

This sequence joins TRBV6-5 and TRBJ1-1; 7 bases match TRBD1. This receptor was taken from a man aged 18 to 29 in good health. Material for sequencing was naive CD4+ T cells from blood. CDR3 sequence (DNA): TGTGCCAGCAGTTACTCCTACAGGGGACGAGCTTTCTTT. This codes for CASSYSYRGRAFF.